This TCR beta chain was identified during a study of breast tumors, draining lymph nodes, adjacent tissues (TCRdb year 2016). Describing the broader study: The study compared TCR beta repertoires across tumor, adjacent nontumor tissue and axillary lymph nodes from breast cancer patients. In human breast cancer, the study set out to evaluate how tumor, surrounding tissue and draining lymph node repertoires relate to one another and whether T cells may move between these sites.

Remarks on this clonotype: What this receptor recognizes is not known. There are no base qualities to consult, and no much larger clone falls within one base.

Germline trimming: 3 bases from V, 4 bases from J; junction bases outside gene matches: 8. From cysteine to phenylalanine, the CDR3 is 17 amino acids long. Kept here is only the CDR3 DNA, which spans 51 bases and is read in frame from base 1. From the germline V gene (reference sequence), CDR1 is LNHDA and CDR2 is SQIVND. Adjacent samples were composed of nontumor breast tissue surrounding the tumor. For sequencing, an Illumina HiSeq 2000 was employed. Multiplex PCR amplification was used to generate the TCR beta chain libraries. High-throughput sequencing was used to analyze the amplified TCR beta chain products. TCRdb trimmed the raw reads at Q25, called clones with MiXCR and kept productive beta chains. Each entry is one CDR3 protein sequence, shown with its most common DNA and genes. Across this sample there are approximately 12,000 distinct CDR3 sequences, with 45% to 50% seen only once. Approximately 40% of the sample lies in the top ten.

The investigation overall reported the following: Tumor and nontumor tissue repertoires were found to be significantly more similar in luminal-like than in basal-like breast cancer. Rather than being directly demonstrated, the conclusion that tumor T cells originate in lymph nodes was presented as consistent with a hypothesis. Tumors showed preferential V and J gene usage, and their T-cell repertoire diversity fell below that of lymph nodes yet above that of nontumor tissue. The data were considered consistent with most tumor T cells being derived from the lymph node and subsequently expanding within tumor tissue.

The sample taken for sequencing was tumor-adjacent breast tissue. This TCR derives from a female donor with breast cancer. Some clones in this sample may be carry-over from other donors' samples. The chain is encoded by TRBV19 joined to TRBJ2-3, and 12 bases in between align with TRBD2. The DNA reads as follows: TGTGCCAGTAGTATTGGACTAGCGGGACAATTTTCAGATACGCAGTATTTT. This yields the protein CASSIGLAGQFSDTQYF.